This is a list of T cell receptor beta chains from one sample in a study of CD8 T cells in Susac syndrome. MiXCR was run by TCRdb on the immunoSEQ multiplex PCR reads, yielding one entry per CDR3 protein. In the table there are roughly 180,000 distinct CDR3 sequences, about 95% of which are singletons. Sequenced material: CD4+ T cells from PBMCs. All receptors derive from a human donor in good health. Both conserved end residues are part of each CDR3. Fields, in order: D gene, V gene, clone size, CDR3 length, J gene, CDR3 protein, CDR3 DNA. The D gene is left open where the match is weak. Size tells how often a clone was seen (once, few, many) or the class of an expanded clone, and some rows leave it out.

D gene: NA; V gene: TRBV11-2; clone size: NA; CDR3 length: 14; J gene: TRBJ2-5; CDR3 protein: CASSFSQQLETQYF; CDR3 DNA: TGTGCCAGCAGCTTCTCACAGCAGTTGGAGACCCAGTACTTC
D gene: NA; V gene: TRBV6-5; clone size: once; CDR3 length: 14; J gene: TRBJ1-5; CDR3 protein: CASSLKTNNQPQHF; CDR3 DNA: TGTGCCAGCAGTCTCAAGACCAACAATCAGCCCCAGCATTTT
D gene: NA; V gene: TRBV3-1; clone size: NA; CDR3 length: 15; J gene: TRBJ1-1; CDR3 protein: CASSQVPDSPIEAFF; CDR3 DNA: TGTGCCAGCAGCCAAGTTCCAGACAGCCCTATTGAAGCTTTCTTT
D gene: NA; V gene: TRBV11-2; clone size: NA; CDR3 length: 14; J gene: TRBJ1-5; CDR3 protein: CASSLKGSNQPQHF; CDR3 DNA: TGTGCCAGCAGCTTAAAGGGCAGTAATCAGCCCCAGCATTTT
D gene: TRBD2; V gene: TRBV6-1; clone size: NA; CDR3 length: 15; J gene: TRBJ2-2; CDR3 protein: CASSARLAKGGELFF; CDR3 DNA: TGTGCCAGCAGTGCCCGACTAGCAAAAGGCGGGGAGCTGTTTTTT
D gene: NA; V gene: TRBV30; clone size: NA; CDR3 length: 12; J gene: TRBJ1-5; CDR3 protein: CAWGWAGQPQHF; CDR3 DNA: TGTGCCTGGGGGTGGGCTGGGCAGCCCCAGCATTTT
D gene: NA; V gene: TRBV12-3/TRBV12-4; clone size: NA; CDR3 length: 13; J gene: TRBJ2-3; CDR3 protein: CASSSAGKGTQYF; CDR3 DNA: TGTGCCAGCAGTTCGGCGGGGAAGGGTACGCAGTATTTT
D gene: TRBD1; V gene: TRBV30; clone size: NA; CDR3 length: 13; J gene: TRBJ2-2; CDR3 protein: CAWSRQGSGELFF; CDR3 DNA: TGTGCCTGGAGTAGACAGGGGTCCGGGGAGCTGTTTTTT
D gene: TRBD1; V gene: TRBV29-1; clone size: few; CDR3 length: 13; J gene: TRBJ1-2; CDR3 protein: CSVEAGGNYGYTF; CDR3 DNA: TGCAGCGTTGAGGCAGGGGGCAACTATGGCTACACCTTC
D gene: NA; V gene: TRBV20-1; clone size: NA; CDR3 length: 14; J gene: TRBJ2-6; CDR3 protein: CSARGASGANVLTF; CDR3 DNA: TGCAGTGCTAGAGGAGCCTCTGGGGCCAACGTCCTGACTTTC
D gene: NA; V gene: TRBV5-1; clone size: NA; CDR3 length: 13; J gene: TRBJ2-5; CDR3 protein: CASSTREKETQYF; CDR3 DNA: TGCGCCAGCAGCACCAGGGAGAAAGAGACCCAGTACTTC
D gene: NA; V gene: TRBV12-3/TRBV12-4; clone size: NA; CDR3 length: 13; J gene: TRBJ2-7; CDR3 protein: CASSPTEVGEQYF; CDR3 DNA: TGTGCCAGCAGCCCAACAGAAGTCGGCGAGCAGTACTTC
D gene: NA; V gene: TRBV4-3; clone size: NA; CDR3 length: 13; J gene: TRBJ2-5; CDR3 protein: CASSKRGEETQYF; CDR3 DNA: TGCGCCAGCAGCAAGAGGGGGGAAGAGACCCAGTACTTC
D gene: NA; V gene: TRBV15; clone size: NA; CDR3 length: 12; J gene: TRBJ2-3; CDR3 protein: CATSRLQYTQYF; CDR3 DNA: TGTGCCACCAGCAGGCTACAGTATACGCAGTATTTT
D gene: NA; V gene: TRBV28; clone size: NA; CDR3 length: 15; J gene: TRBJ2-5; CDR3 protein: CASSSRQMYQETQYF; CDR3 DNA: TGTGCCAGCAGTTCTCGACAGATGTACCAAGAGACCCAGTACTTC
D gene: NA; V gene: TRBV29-1; clone size: NA; CDR3 length: 12; J gene: TRBJ2-1; CDR3 protein: CSVEDDKNEQFF; CDR3 DNA: TGCAGCGTTGAAGATGATAAAAATGAGCAGTTCTTC
D gene: TRBD2; V gene: TRBV11-2; clone size: NA; CDR3 length: 18; J gene: TRBJ2-3; CDR3 protein: CASSLDPLAGSELHTQYF; CDR3 DNA: TGTGCCAGCAGCTTAGACCCACTAGCGGGCAGCGAGTTGCATACGCAGTATTTT
D gene: NA; V gene: TRBV14; clone size: few; CDR3 length: 12; J gene: TRBJ1-2; CDR3 protein: CASSQGFYGYTF; CDR3 DNA: TGTGCCAGCAGCCAAGGTTTCTATGGCTACACCTTC
D gene: NA; V gene: TRBV7-9; clone size: NA; CDR3 length: 16; J gene: TRBJ2-1; CDR3 protein: CASSLARGVSYNEQFF; CDR3 DNA: TGTGCCAGCAGCTTAGCGCGCGGGGTCTCCTACAATGAGCAGTTCTTC
D gene: TRBD2; V gene: TRBV7-3; clone size: NA; CDR3 length: 15; J gene: TRBJ2-5; CDR3 protein: CASSPMLADQETQYF; CDR3 DNA: TGTGCCAGCAGCCCCATGCTAGCGGACCAAGAGACCCAGTACTTC
D gene: TRBD2; V gene: TRBV28; clone size: NA; CDR3 length: 14; J gene: TRBJ2-1; CDR3 protein: CASRLGGSSNEQFF; CDR3 DNA: TGTGCCAGTAGGTTGGGCGGGAGTTCAAATGAGCAGTTCTTC
D gene: TRBD2; V gene: TRBV20-1; clone size: NA; CDR3 length: 15; J gene: TRBJ2-1; CDR3 protein: CSARARLAEFSEQFF; CDR3 DNA: TGCAGTGCTAGAGCCCGACTAGCGGAATTCAGTGAGCAGTTCTTC
D gene: NA; V gene: TRBV30; clone size: NA; CDR3 length: 12; J gene: TRBJ2-3; CDR3 protein: CAWCPFTDTQYF; CDR3 DNA: TGTGCCTGGTGTCCTTTCACAGATACGCAGTATTTT
D gene: NA; V gene: TRBV30; clone size: NA; CDR3 length: 14; J gene: TRBJ1-5; CDR3 protein: CAFQRTDDNQPQHF; CDR3 DNA: TGTGCCTTCCAGAGGACAGATGACAATCAGCCCCAGCATTTT
D gene: TRBD1; V gene: TRBV4-2; clone size: NA; CDR3 length: 15; J gene: TRBJ2-7; CDR3 protein: CASSQEDRGVNEQYF; CDR3 DNA: TGTGCCAGCAGCCAGGAAGACAGGGGGGTCAACGAGCAGTACTTC
D gene: TRBD1; V gene: TRBV12-3/TRBV12-4; clone size: NA; CDR3 length: 14; J gene: TRBJ2-7; CDR3 protein: CASSLTGGDYEQYF; CDR3 DNA: TGTGCCAGCAGTTTGACAGGGGGCGACTACGAGCAGTACTTC
D gene: NA; V gene: TRBV29-1; clone size: NA; CDR3 length: 13; J gene: TRBJ1-3; CDR3 protein: CSVGTGSGNTIYF; CDR3 DNA: TGCAGCGTCGGGACCGGGTCTGGAAACACCATATATTTT
D gene: TRBD2; V gene: TRBV28; clone size: once; CDR3 length: 16; J gene: TRBJ2-5; CDR3 protein: CASSLAGGPDRETQYF; CDR3 DNA: TGTGCCAGCAGTTTAGCGGGAGGGCCGGATAGGGAGACCCAGTACTTC
D gene: NA; V gene: TRBV4-3; clone size: NA; CDR3 length: 13; J gene: TRBJ2-1; CDR3 protein: CASSQGAGNEQFF; CDR3 DNA: TGCGCCAGCAGCCAAGGGGCCGGGAATGAGCAGTTCTTC
D gene: TRBD1; V gene: TRBV29-1; clone size: once; CDR3 length: 14; J gene: TRBJ2-5; CDR3 protein: CSSERTGEGETQYF; CDR3 DNA: TGCAGCTCTGAACGGACAGGGGAGGGAGAGACCCAGTACTTC
D gene: TRBD2; V gene: TRBV7-8; clone size: NA; CDR3 length: 18; J gene: TRBJ2-4; CDR3 protein: CASSLGLAGGSVKNIQYF; CDR3 DNA: TGTGCCAGCAGCTTGGGACTAGCGGGAGGGAGCGTCAAAAACATTCAGTACTTC
D gene: TRBD1; V gene: TRBV29-1; clone size: NA; CDR3 length: 13; J gene: TRBJ2-3; CDR3 protein: CSVMTGGTDTQYF; CDR3 DNA: TGCAGCGTTATGACAGGGGGGACAGATACGCAGTATTTT